The 21 T cell receptor gamma chains below come from one sample, sequenced in a study of gammadelta T cells in human blood. TCRdb fed the RT-PCR reads into CATT to redo clone calling. The repertoire consists of 320 or so gamma-chain clones, with 2.5% to 3% occurring once and the leading ten covering less than 35%. The sequenced sample was non-Vgamma9Vdelta2 gamma-delta T cells from adult blood. Receptor source: a human donor.

V gene TRGV5 combines with J gene TRGJ1 or TRGJ2. Germline trimming cut 0 bases from V and 11 bases from J; bases unmatched to any gene: 10. The germline V gene encodes CDR1 VINAFY and CDR2 YDVSNSKD. This CDR3 comprises 13 residues. The CDR3 reads CATWDRLLRQKLF. CDR3 bases: TGTGCCACCTGGGACAGGCTCTTGCGTCAGAAACTCTTT.

This clone is large by share. The V and J genes are TRGV5 and TRGJ1 or TRGJ2. CDR3 length equals 11 residues. Germline lookup yields CDR1 VINAFY and CDR2 YDVSNSKD. The V gene end was trimmed by 0 bases and the J gene end by 11 bases; junction bases not matched to a gene: 4. The CDR3 DNA follows: TGTGCCACCTGGGACAGGCCGGAGAAACTCTTT. This translates into CATWDRPEKLF.

This clone rates as large. The chain couples TRGV2 to TRGJ1 or TRGJ2. Germline V gene data show CDR1 as EGSNGY and CDR2 as YDSYNSKV. The V gene end was trimmed by 0 bases and the J gene end by 6 bases; junction bases not matched to a gene: 5. This CDR3 is built from 13 residues. The CDR3 DNA follows: TGTGCCACCTGGGACGGGCTATGTTATAAGAAACTCTTT. Its translation: CATWDGLCYKKLF.

This clone counts as large. The genes are TRGV3 and TRGJ1 or TRGJ2. Germline V gives CDR1 VTNTFY, CDR2 YDVSTARD (reference sequence). The CDR3 is made up of 15 amino acids. J lost 1 base, V lost 0 bases, and 6 bases had no gene match. The CDR3 is CATWDRPTNYYKKLF. The CDR3, as DNA: TGTGCCACCTGGGACAGGCCAACCAATTATTATAAGAAACTCTTT.

With regard to this clone: A single base is all that separates this from a far larger clone, so a read error is likely. The same CDR3 arises from other DNA sequences in this sample as well. The chain combines TRGV9 with TRGJ1 or TRGJ2. J was trimmed by 4 bases and V by 0 bases; bases with no gene match: 9. Germline V gene lookup returns CDR1 GITISATS and CDR2 ISYDGTV (reference sequence). The CDR3 is 15 residues long. This chain's CDR3 is CALWEVTSNYYKKLF. CDR3 DNA: TGTGCCTTGTGGGAGGTGACTTCTAACTATTATAAGAAACTCTTT.

By sample share, this clone is large (0.1 to 1%). The chain carries TRGV9 and TRGJ1 or TRGJ2. Per germline, CDR1 GITISATS and CDR2 ISYDGTV (reference sequence). The CDR3 length is 13 residues. The V gene end was trimmed by 2 bases and the J gene end by 3 bases; junction bases not matched to a gene: 4. The CDR3 bases are TGTGCCTTGTGGGAGGACTTTTATTATAAGAAACTCTTT. It encodes CALWEDFYYKKLF.

This clone was seen more than once but under ten times. Possible read error: a much larger clone is one base away. The V gene is TRGV8, the J gene TRGJ1 or TRGJ2. Germline assignment: CDR1 VENAVY and CDR2 YDSYNSRV. The CDR3 contains 15 residues. CDR3 region: CATWDRPFLYHKKLF. The CDR3 DNA is TGTGCCACCTGGGATAGGCCGTTCCTTTATCATAAGAAACTCTTT.

Details on this clone: Possible read error: a much larger clone is one base away. The rearrangement uses TRGV5 and TRGJ1 or TRGJ2. The V gene's germline CDR1 is VINAFY and CDR2 YDVSNSKD. This CDR3 has 12 amino acids. V was pared by 2 bases and J by 3 bases, with 1 base of the junction left unmatched. CDR3 loop: CATWDIYYKKLF. The CDR3 coding sequence is TGTGCCACCTGGGACATTTATTATAAGAAACTCTTT.

This clone is large by share. The chain recombines TRGV9 with TRGJ1 or TRGJ2. J was trimmed by 7 bases and V by 2 bases; bases with no gene match: 2. This CDR3 spans 11 amino acids. The germline V gene encodes CDR1 GITISATS and CDR2 ISYDGTV (reference sequence). In nucleotides, the CDR3 is TGTGCCTTGTGGGAGGCCTATAAGAAACTCTTT. Its translation: CALWEAYKKLF.

This clone has a handful of counts. Compared with germline, one end of the junction differs, possibly owing to a read error. The J gene is TRGJP1, the V gene TRGV3. The germline gives CDR1 VTNTFY, CDR2 YDVSTARD (reference sequence). The CDR3 covers 16 residues. The CDR3 DNA reads TGTGCCACCTGGGACGGTGGACCCCGAAGTGATTGGATCAAGATATTT. It is translated as CATWDGGPRSDWIKIF.

This clone rates as large. The chain couples TRGV5 to TRGJ1 or TRGJ2. The V segment lost 1 base and the J segment 2 bases; nucleotides outside the gene matches: 2. The germline V gene has CDR1 VINAFY and CDR2 YDVSNSKD. The CDR3 is 13 residues long. The CDR3 bases are TGTGCCACCTGGGACAGCGATTATTATAAGAAACTCTTT. Translating gives CATWDSDYYKKLF.

Concerning this clone itself: This DNA's translation and the protein TCRdb lists, from a much larger clone, do not match at residue 9, likely due to a read error; the protein shown is translated from the DNA. The rearrangement links TRGV9 to TRGJ1 or TRGJ2. The CDR3 length is 13 residues. V was pared by 1 base and J by 9 bases, with 9 bases of the junction left unmatched. Germline V gene data show CDR1 as GITISATS and CDR2 as ISYDGTV (reference sequence). The CDR3 coding sequence is TGTGCCTTGTGGGAGGTTCCCAGAATTAAGAAACTCTTT. Protein: CALWEVPRIKKLF.

This clone counts as hyperexpanded. The gene calls are TRGV10 and TRGJ1 or TRGJ2. TRGV10 is sorted into the ORF group, with uncertain function. The CDR3 loop spans 15 amino acids. With V trimmed by 8 bases and J by 11 bases, 22 bases remained unmatched. The CDR3 nucleotides read TGTGCTGCGTGGGATTTCAATCAAAATGGGGCGGAGAAACTCTTT. Translated: CAAWDFNQNGAEKLF.

Comments on this clone: A much larger clone sits a single nucleotide away, making a read error possible. V is TRGV2 and J is TRGJ1 or TRGJ2. Germline-derived CDR1 and CDR2 are EGSNGY and YDSYNSKV. The CDR3 extends over 12 amino acids. The CDR3 sequence is CATWDGRGKNLF. The CDR3 DNA is TGTGCCACCTGGGACGGGCGAGGTAAGAACCTCTTT.

This chain links TRGV9 with TRGJ1 or TRGJ2. From germline, CDR1 is GITISATS and CDR2 ISYDGTV (reference sequence). The CDR3 contains 14 residues. Trimming cost V 2 bases and J 6 bases; bases outside gene matches: 10. The CDR3 DNA follows: TGTGCCTTGTGGGAGGCGCCGGAGTGTTATAAGAAACTCTTT. Its translation is CALWEAPECYKKLF.

By share of the sample, this clone is hyperexpanded. This chain links TRGV9 with TRGJ1 or TRGJ2. Germline V gene lookup returns CDR1 GITISATS and CDR2 ISYDGTV (reference sequence). The J segment lost 4 bases and the V segment lost 2 bases, leaving 5 bases of the junction unmatched. This CDR3 region has 13 residues. As DNA, the CDR3 is TGTGCCTTGTGGGAGGCTCTGTATTATAAGAAACTCTTT. Its protein is CALWEALYYKKLF.

By its share, this clone is large. This sequence joins TRGV8 and TRGJP2. Germline V lookup: CDR1 VENAVY, CDR2 YDSYNSRV. This CDR3 comprises 14 residues. V dropped 11 bases and J dropped 0; count of bases not matched to a gene: 9. In DNA, the CDR3 is TGTGCCAGCTGTCTCTATAGTAGTGATTGGATCAAGACGTTT. It encodes CASCLYSSDWIKTF.

This clone rates as large (0.1 to 1%). This chain connects TRGV9 to TRGJ1 or TRGJ2. This CDR3 is built from 13 residues. V lost 3 bases to trimming and J lost 0 bases; unmatched junction nucleotides: 2. Germline loops: CDR1 GITISATS, CDR2 ISYDGTV (reference sequence). The CDR3 region is CALWELNYYKKLF. The CDR3 bases are TGTGCCTTGTGGGAGTTGAATTATTATAAGAAACTCTTT.

In its sample, this clone is large. The chain couples TRGV4 to TRGJ1 or TRGJ2. The CDR3 is made up of 14 amino acids. Per germline, CDR1 EGSTGY and CDR2 YDSYTSSV. The trim removed 0 bases at V and 4 bases at J, leaving 6 bases unmatched. The CDR3 loop reads CATWDGLDYYKKLF. In DNA form, the CDR3 reads TGTGCCACCTGGGATGGGCTTGACTATTATAAGAAACTCTTT.

In this sample, this clone turned up a few times. This chain joins TRGV2 and TRGJ1 or TRGJ2. Germline CDR1 and CDR2: EGSNGY and YDSYNSKV. V lost 4 bases, J lost 5 bases, and 5 bases stayed unmatched. The CDR3 runs 12 residues. In DNA form, the CDR3 reads TGTGCCACCTGGGAACCAAATTATAAGAAACTCTTT. This codes for CATWEPNYKKLF.

By proportion, this clone is large. The gene calls are TRGV4 and TRGJ1 or TRGJ2. V gave up 4 bases and J gave up 2 bases; unmatched junction bases: 14. The V gene's germline CDR1 is EGSTGY and CDR2 YDSYTSSV. The length of the CDR3 is 16 residues. The CDR3 protein is CATWDWGGRHYYKKLF. The CDR3 region has the DNA TGTGCCACCTGGGACTGGGGGGGGCGTCATTATTATAAGAAACTCTTT.